The clone carrying this T cell receptor beta chain was observed a handful of times. Its target is unknown. The sample belongs to a study of T-cell memory formation after mild COVID-19. Findings and limits, study-wide: CD4+ bias marked clones expanding day 15 to 37, unlike balanced contracting clones.

V lost 0 bases to trimming and J lost 3 bases, with 12 bases between them. The CDR3 has 15 amino acids. Germline V gene data show CDR1 as SGHDN and CDR2 as FVKESK. It was 5'RACE with constant-segment primers that produced the TCR alpha and TCR beta cDNA libraries, which carried sample barcodes and UMIs. TCRdb re-derived calls from the 5' RACE reads in MiXCR, one entry per CDR3 protein. The repertoire holds fewer than 700,000 distinct CDR3 sequences, 20% to 25% seen once, with about 8.4% in the top ten. The source of this sequence is an adult woman who had mild COVID-19 (a few samples of this study predate the infection). Cell type and time point are not known. The V and J genes are TRBV14 and TRBJ2-7; D not resolved. Sequenced: PBMCs or a T cell subset sorted from them (not recorded which). The CDR3 region has the DNA TGTGCCAGCAGCCAAGATGCAGGCCCCCACTACGAGCAGTACTTC. Translation gives CASSQDAGPHYEQYF.